This passage covers 19 T cell receptor beta chains from one sample sequenced in a study of T-cell memory formation after mild COVID-19. TCRdb ran MiXCR on the 5' RACE reads and lists one entry per CDR3 protein. Of 350,000 to 400,000 distinct CDR3 sequences in the sample, 13% to 15% were seen once. Source material: PBMCs or a T cell subset sorted from them (not recorded which). These receptors all stem from a man between 18 and 35 years old who had mild COVID-19 (a few samples of this study predate the infection). Cell type and time point are not known.

This clonotype was detected a few times. The genes are TRBV5-1 and TRBJ1-3; the match to TRBD1 covers 7 bases. In germline, CDR1 is SGHRS, CDR2 YFSETQ. V shed 0 bases and J 1 base; nucleotides not matched to a gene: 1. The CDR3 is made up of 15 amino acids. The chain's CDR3 is CASSLATGSGNTIYF. Here the CDR3 DNA reads TGCGCCAGCAGCTTGGCGACAGGGTCTGGAAACACCATATATTTT. The full variable domain, rest sourced from reference TRBV5-1 and TRBJ1-3, is KAGVTQTPRYLIKTRGQQVTLSCSPISGHRSVSWYQQTPGQGLQFLFEYFSETQRNKGNFPGRFSGRQFSNSRSEMNVSTLELGDSALYLCASSLATGSGNTIYFGEGSWLTVV.

The rearrangement uses TRBV20-1 and TRBJ2-1, with 8 bases identical to TRBD2. CDR3 length: 14 amino acids. Germline V CDR1 and CDR2: DFQATT, SNEGSKA (reference sequence). Trimming took 3 bases from V and 7 from J; bases not matched to a gene: 8. CDR3 nucleotides: TGCAGTGCTAGCGGGGGGGCAGGAAGTAATGAGCAGTTCTTC. Protein product: CSASGGAGSNEQFF.

There are a few counts of this clonotype. This chain uses TRBV5-1 with TRBJ2-5; TRBD1 aligns across 8 bases. This CDR3 is 15 amino acids long. Per germline, CDR1 SGHRS and CDR2 YFSETQ. Germline trimming cut 3 bases from V and 2 bases from J; bases unmatched to any gene: 6. The CDR3 coding sequence is TGCGCCAGCAGCTCCGGGACAGGTATACAAGAGACCCAGTACTTC. This gives the protein CASSSGTGIQETQYF.

This rearrangement joins TRBV12-3 or TRBV12-4 to TRBJ2-7; 8 nucleotides match TRBD2. J lost 6 bases, V lost 6 bases, and 7 bases had no gene match. The CDR3 has 13 amino acids. CDR3 residues: CASSPGGGGEQYF. The DNA for the CDR3 is TGTGCCAGCAGCCCGGGGGGGGGCGGCGAGCAGTACTTC.

This clonotype has a handful of counts. The chain joins TRBV29-1 to TRBJ1-5; D gene unclear. Germline V gene lookup returns CDR1 SQVTM and CDR2 ANQGSEA. Trimming removed 4 bases from V and 1 base from J, with 8 bases in between. The CDR3 is 13 amino acids. The CDR3 coding sequence is TGCAGCGTTGCCCCCGAGAGCAATCAGCCCCAGCATTTT. Its translation is CSVAPESNQPQHF.

The CDR3 sequence is CASKFQDRPTGELFF. The CDR3 DNA is TGTGCCAGCAAATTTCAGGACAGACCCACCGGGGAGCTGTTTTTT. The chain recombines TRBV6-2 or TRBV6-3 with TRBJ2-2, with TRBD1 as a possible D gene (6 bases). The germline CDR1 and CDR2 sequences are MNHEY and SVGEGT. V was trimmed by 7 bases and J by 4 bases, leaving 16 bases between them. The CDR3 has 15 amino acids.

DNA for the CDR3: TGTGCCAGCACAAAAAGTGGGGCGGGGAGCCAAGAGACCCAGTACTTC. It yields the protein CASTKSGAGSQETQYF. The gene calls are TRBV9 and TRBJ2-5; perhaps TRBD2 as D (6 bases). Germline CDR1 is SGDLS and CDR2 is YYNGEE. The CDR3 consists of 16 residues. The V end lost 6 bases, the J end lost 1 base, and 19 bases lay between the germline ends.

This clonotype has a handful of counts. The chain has TRBV4-3 and TRBJ2-3; maybe TRBD2 (7 bases). The CDR3 sequence is 15 residues long. From germline, CDR1 is LGHNA and CDR2 YSLEER. Trimming left V 8 bases short and J 5 bases short, with 20 bases between. The CDR3 DNA reads as TGCGCCAGCCGGGGGGCCGGATCCGGGGAAGATACGCAGTATTTT. Encoded protein: CASRGAGSGEDTQYF.

This clonotype was picked up a small number of times. V gene TRBV20-1 combines with J gene TRBJ1-1; D remains ambiguous. V was shortened by 5 bases and J by 3 bases, with 19 bases between the two germline ends. The germline V gene has CDR1 DFQATT and CDR2 SNEGSKA (reference sequence). The CDR3 sequence is 15 residues long. The CDR3 coding sequence is TGCAGTGCTCAAGCGGTTGGCAGGTCGGACACTGAAGCTTTCTTT. Encoded protein: CSAQAVGRSDTEAFF.

This sequence joins TRBV4-3 and TRBJ1-5; tentatively, D is TRBD1 (5 bases). V was trimmed by 8 bases and J by 7 bases, leaving 15 bases between them. Germline values: CDR1 LGHNA, CDR2 YSLEER. The CDR3 covers 13 residues. The CDR3 nucleotides read TGCGCCAGCGGAACCCAGGGCAGCCAGCCCCAGCATTTT. Translated: CASGTQGSQPQHF.

This clonotype has at least ten counts. This sequence joins TRBV7-8 and TRBJ2-1; 10 nucleotides align to TRBD2. With 5 bases clipped from V and 9 bases from J, the junction kept 10 bases outside the gene matches. The CDR3 consists of 15 residues. Per germline, CDR1 SGHVS and CDR2 FQNEAQ. The DNA for the CDR3 is TGTGCCAGCAGCGCTTCAGGACTAGCGGACGGTGAGCAGTTCTTC. Its protein is CASSASGLADGEQFF.

The sample holds many counts of this clonotype. The V call is TRBV28, the J call TRBJ2-7; 13 nucleotides line up with TRBD2. J lost 9 bases, V lost 5 bases, and 13 bases had no gene match. CDR1 MDHEN and CDR2 SYDVKM come from the germline V gene. This CDR3 has 16 amino acids. This CDR3 is CASSPSGTSGVRGQYV. CDR3 sequence (DNA): TGTGCCAGCAGTCCCAGTGGGACTAGCGGGGTACGAGGGCAGTACGTC.

This clonotype was counted a few times. V gene TRBV4-3 combines with J gene TRBJ1-4; D perhaps matches TRBD1 (6 bases). The ends were cut back, 0 bases at V and 8 bases at J, with 16 bases in the middle. The CDR3 runs 16 residues. Germline CDR1 LGHNA, CDR2 YSLEER. The CDR3: CASSQDLTRGGEKLFF. The CDR3 bases are TGCGCCAGCAGCCAAGATCTCACCAGGGGAGGGGAAAAACTGTTTTTT.

The chain links TRBV19 to TRBJ1-1; 8 nucleotides agree with TRBD1. The V segment lost 6 bases and the J segment 5 bases; nucleotides outside the gene matches: 5. This CDR3 has 13 amino acids. Germline CDR1 LNHDA, CDR2 SQIVND (reference sequence). This CDR3 is CASRQGAVTEAFF. The CDR3 DNA follows: TGTGCCAGTAGGCAGGGGGCGGTGACTGAAGCTTTCTTT.

This clonotype was detected a few times. This chain links TRBV3-1 with TRBJ2-7, with D maybe TRBD2 (5 bases). Per the germline V gene, CDR1 is LGHDT and CDR2 is YNNKEL (reference sequence). Trimming cost V 4 bases and J 6 bases, with 13 bases left between them. CDR3 size: 13 residues. CDR3 nucleotides: TGTGCCAGCAGCCTGTCTCCCGAGGGCGAGCAGTACGTC. Encoded protein: CASSLSPEGEQYV.

This rearrangement joins TRBV7-2 to TRBJ2-1; TRBD2 aligns across 12 bases. V was clipped by 6 bases and J by 6 bases; unmatched bases: 6. CDR1 SGHTA and CDR2 FQGNSA come from the germline V gene. The CDR3 totals 15 residues. CDR3 region: CASRRTSGGLNEQFF. The CDR3 nucleotides read TGTGCCAGCAGGCGTACTAGCGGGGGGCTCAATGAGCAGTTCTTC.

This clonotype was counted between two and nine times. The rearrangement links TRBV6-5 to TRBJ1-1, with 7 bases fitting TRBD1. Germline CDR1 is MNHEY and CDR2 is SVGAGI. V dropped 5 bases and J dropped 4; count of bases not matched to a gene: 7. CDR3 size: 14 residues. CDR3 DNA: TGTGCCAGCAGTCCACAGGGGTACGGCACTGAAGCTTTCTTT. Translating gives CASSPQGYGTEAFF.

This clonotype was observed many times. The chain combines TRBV12-3 or TRBV12-4 with TRBJ2-2; 7 nucleotides line up with TRBD2. V lost 5 bases and J lost 9; bases outside the gene matches: 9. This CDR3 comprises 14 residues. The CDR3 here is CASSPGLVSRELFF. DNA for the CDR3: TGTGCCAGCAGTCCTGGACTAGTTAGCCGGGAGCTGTTTTTT.

This clonotype was detected only a few times. For the CDR3, the DNA is TGTGCCAGCAGCCAAAGGATGACGGACTACGAGCAGTACGTC. Amino acid sequence: CASSQRMTDYEQYV. This sequence joins TRBV5-6 and TRBJ2-7; D ambiguous. The CDR3 runs to 14 residues. Germline values: CDR1 SGHDT, CDR2 YYEEEE. Trimming cost V 4 bases and J 3 bases, with 14 bases left between them.